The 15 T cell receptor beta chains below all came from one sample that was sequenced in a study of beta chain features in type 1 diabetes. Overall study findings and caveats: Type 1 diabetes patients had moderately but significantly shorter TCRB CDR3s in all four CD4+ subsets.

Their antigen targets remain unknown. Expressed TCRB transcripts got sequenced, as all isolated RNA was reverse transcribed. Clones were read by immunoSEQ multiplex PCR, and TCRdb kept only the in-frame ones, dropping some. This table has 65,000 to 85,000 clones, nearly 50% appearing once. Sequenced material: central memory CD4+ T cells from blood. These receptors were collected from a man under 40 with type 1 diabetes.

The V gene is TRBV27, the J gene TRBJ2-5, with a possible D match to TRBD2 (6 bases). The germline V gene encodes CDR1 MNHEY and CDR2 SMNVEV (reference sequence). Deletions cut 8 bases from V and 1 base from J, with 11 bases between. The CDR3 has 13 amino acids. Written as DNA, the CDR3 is TGTGCCAGCGCCCCGGGGGTCCAAGAGACCCAGTACTTC. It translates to CASAPGVQETQYF.

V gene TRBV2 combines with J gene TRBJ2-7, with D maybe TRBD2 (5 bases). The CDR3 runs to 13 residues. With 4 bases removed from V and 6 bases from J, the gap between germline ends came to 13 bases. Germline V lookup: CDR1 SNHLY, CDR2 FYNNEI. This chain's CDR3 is CASSVDRAGEQYF. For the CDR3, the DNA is TGTGCCAGCAGTGTCGATAGGGCGGGCGAGCAGTACTTC.

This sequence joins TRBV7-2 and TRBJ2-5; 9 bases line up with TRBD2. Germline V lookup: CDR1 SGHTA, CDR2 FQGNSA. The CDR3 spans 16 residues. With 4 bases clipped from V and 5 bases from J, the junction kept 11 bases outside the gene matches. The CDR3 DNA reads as TGTGCCAGCAGCTCGCTGGCGGGAGGGCCGAGGGAGACCCAGTACTTC. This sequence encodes CASSSLAGGPRETQYF.

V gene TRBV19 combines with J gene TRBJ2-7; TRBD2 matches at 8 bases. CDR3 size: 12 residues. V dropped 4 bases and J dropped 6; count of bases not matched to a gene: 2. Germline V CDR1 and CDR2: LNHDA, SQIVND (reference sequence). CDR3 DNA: TGTGCCAGTAGTACTCGGGGGGGCGAGCAGTACTTC. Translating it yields CASSTRGGEQYF.

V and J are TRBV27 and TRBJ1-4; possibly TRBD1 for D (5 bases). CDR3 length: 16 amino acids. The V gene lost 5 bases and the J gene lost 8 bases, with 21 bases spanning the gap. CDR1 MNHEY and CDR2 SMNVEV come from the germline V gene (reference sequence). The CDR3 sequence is CASSSRSGPTEEKLFF. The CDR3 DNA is TGTGCCAGCAGTAGTCGGAGTGGGCCGACAGAGGAAAAACTGTTTTTT.

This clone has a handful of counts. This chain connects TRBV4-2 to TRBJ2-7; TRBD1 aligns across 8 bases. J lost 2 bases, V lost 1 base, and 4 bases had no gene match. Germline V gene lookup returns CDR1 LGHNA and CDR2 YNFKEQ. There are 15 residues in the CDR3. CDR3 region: CASSQGYRGTYEQYF. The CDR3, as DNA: TGTGCCAGCAGCCAAGGCTACAGGGGGACCTACGAGCAGTACTTC.

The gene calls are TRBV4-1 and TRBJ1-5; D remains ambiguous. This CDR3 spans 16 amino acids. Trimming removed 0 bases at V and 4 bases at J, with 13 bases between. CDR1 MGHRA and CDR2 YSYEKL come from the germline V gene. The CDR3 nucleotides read TGCGCCAGCAGCCAAGATTGGAACAGCTGGAATCAGCCCCAGCATTTT. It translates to CASSQDWNSWNQPQHF.

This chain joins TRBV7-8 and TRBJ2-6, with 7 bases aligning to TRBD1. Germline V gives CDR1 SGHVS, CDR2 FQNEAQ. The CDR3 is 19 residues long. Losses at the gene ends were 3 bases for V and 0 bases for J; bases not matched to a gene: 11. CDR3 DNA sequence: TGTGCCAGCAGCTTCCGTGTGGGACAGACCAGCTCTGGGGCCAACGTCCTGACTTTC. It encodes CASSFRVGQTSSGANVLTF. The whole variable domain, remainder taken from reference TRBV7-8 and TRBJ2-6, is GAGVSQSPRYKVAKRGQDVALRCDPISGHVSLFWYQQALGQGPEFLTYFQNEAQLDKSGLPSDRFFAERPEGSVSTLKIQRTQQEDSAVYLCASSFRVGQTSSGANVLTFGAGSRLTVL.

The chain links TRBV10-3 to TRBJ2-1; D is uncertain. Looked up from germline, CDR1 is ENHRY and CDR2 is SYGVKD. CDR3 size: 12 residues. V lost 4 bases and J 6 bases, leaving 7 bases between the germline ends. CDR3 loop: CAISAVSNEQFF. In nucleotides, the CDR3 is TGTGCCATCAGTGCTGTTTCCAATGAGCAGTTCTTC.

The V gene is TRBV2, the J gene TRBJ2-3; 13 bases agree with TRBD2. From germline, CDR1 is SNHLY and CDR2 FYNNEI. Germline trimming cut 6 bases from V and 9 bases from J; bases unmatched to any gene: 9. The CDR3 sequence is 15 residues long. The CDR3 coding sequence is TGTGCCAGCAGGACCGGGACTAGCGGGACAGGGACGCAGTATTTT. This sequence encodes CASRTGTSGTGTQYF.

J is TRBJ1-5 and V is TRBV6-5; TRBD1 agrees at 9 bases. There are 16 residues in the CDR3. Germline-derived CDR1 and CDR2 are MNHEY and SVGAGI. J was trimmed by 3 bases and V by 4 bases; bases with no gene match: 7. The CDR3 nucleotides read TGTGCCAGCAGTTCCCGACAGGGGGGCCTCAATCAGCCCCAGCATTTT. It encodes CASSSRQGGLNQPQHF.

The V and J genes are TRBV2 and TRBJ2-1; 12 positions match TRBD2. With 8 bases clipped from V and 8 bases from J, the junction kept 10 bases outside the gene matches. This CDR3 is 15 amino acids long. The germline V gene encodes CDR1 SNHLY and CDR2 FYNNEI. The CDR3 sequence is CASSASGGARDEQFF. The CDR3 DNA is TGTGCCAGCTCGGCTAGCGGGGGGGCAAGGGATGAGCAGTTCTTC.

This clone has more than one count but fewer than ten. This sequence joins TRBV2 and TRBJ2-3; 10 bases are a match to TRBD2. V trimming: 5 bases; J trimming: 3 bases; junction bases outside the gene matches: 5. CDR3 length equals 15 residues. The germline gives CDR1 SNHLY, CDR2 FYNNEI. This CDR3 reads CASSPSGLATDTQYF. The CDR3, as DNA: TGTGCCAGCAGTCCCTCGGGACTAGCGACAGATACGCAGTATTTT.

CDR3 in amino acids: CASSSTGSGTDEQFF. Here the CDR3 DNA reads TGTGCCAGCAGTTCAACAGGGTCGGGAACAGATGAGCAGTTCTTC. The chain employs TRBV6-6 and TRBJ2-1; D might be TRBD1 (6 bases). The CDR3 runs 15 residues. The germline V and J ends were trimmed by 4 bases and 8 bases, with 18 bases remaining between them. CDR1 is MNHNY, CDR2 SVGAGI, per germline (reference sequence).

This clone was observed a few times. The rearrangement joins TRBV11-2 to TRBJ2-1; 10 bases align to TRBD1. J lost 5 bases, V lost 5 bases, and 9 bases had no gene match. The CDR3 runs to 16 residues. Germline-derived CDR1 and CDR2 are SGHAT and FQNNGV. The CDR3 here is CASSPSGTGVHNEQFF. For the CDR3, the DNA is TGTGCCAGCAGCCCCTCCGGGACAGGGGTCCACAATGAGCAGTTCTTC. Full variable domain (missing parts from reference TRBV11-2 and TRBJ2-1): EAGVAQSPRYKIIEKRQSVAFWCNPISGHATLYWYQQILGQGPKLLIQFQNNGVVDDSQLPKDRFSAERLKGVDSTLKIQPAKLEDSAVYLCASSPSGTGVHNEQFFGPGTRLTVL.